This T cell receptor (beta chain) was recovered during a study of T cell responses to AZD1222 COVID-19 vaccine. Profiled with immunoSEQ multiplex PCR; TCRdb holds only in-frame clones, not every one. The sample shows some 150,000 clones, 82% of them seen only once. The V end lost 6 bases, the J end lost 3 bases, and 9 bases lay between the germline ends. Germline CDR1 reads MNHEY; CDR2 reads SVGAGI. The length of the CDR3 is 13 residues. This rearrangement joins TRBV6-5 to TRBJ1-5; D not resolved. Sample: peripheral blood, taken on day 0 of MenACWY control vaccination. The receptor was derived from an adult in good health. CDR3 in amino acids: CASSGEFNQPQHF. The DNA of the CDR3 is TGTGCCAGCAGCGGGGAATTCAATCAGCCCCAGCATTTT.